The 22 T cell receptor beta chains presented below share a single source sample, sequenced in a study of CD8 T cells in ankylosing spondylitis. TCRdb re-called the 5' RACE reads through MiXCR, storing one row per CDR3 protein. The profile shows 100,000 to 150,000 distinct CDR3 sequences, about a tenth of them singletons. Sequencing input: blood, either unsorted or a sorted T cell fraction (not recorded which). These receptors were collected from a male donor with ankylosing spondylitis or in good health (not recorded which).

This clonotype was recorded many times. DNA of the CDR3: TGTGCCATCAGTGAGGACAGGGGTATCGGCGAGCAGTACTTC. Its translation is CAISEDRGIGEQYF. The J gene is TRBJ2-7, the V gene TRBV10-3, with 8 bases lining up with TRBD1. This CDR3 is built from 14 residues. The ends lost 2 bases at V and 6 bases at J; junction bases unmatched: 6. Germline V gives CDR1 ENHRY, CDR2 SYGVKD.

This CDR3 is CSAGLGGPKTDTQYF. DNA for the CDR3: TGCAGTGCTGGCCTTGGGGGCCCCAAAACAGATACGCAGTATTTT. The V and J genes are TRBV20-1 and TRBJ2-3; a weak D match, TRBD1 (6 bases). CDR1 DFQATT and CDR2 SNEGSKA come from the germline V gene (reference sequence). V was pared by 5 bases and J by 3 bases, with 18 bases between. The CDR3 has 15 amino acids.

The CDR3 DNA reads as TGTGCCAGCAGCTTATGGATGAACACTGAAGCTTTCTTT. Protein sequence: CASSLWMNTEAFF. V gene TRBV11-2 combines with J gene TRBJ1-1, with unresolved D. The CDR3 is 13 residues long. V was trimmed by 2 bases and J by 0 bases, leaving 4 bases between them. From germline, CDR1 is SGHAT and CDR2 FQNNGV.

This clonotype was seen a few times. One junction end does not reproduce the germline sequence, and a read error may be involved. This rearrangement joins TRBV20-1 to TRBJ2-6; D perhaps matches TRBD1 (5 bases). The CDR3 runs 12 residues. Germline V lookup: CDR1 DFQATT, CDR2 SNEGSKA (reference sequence). CDR3 sequence reads: CSAGSGANGLTF. CDR3 in DNA: TGCAGTGCCGGCTCTGGGGCCAACGGCCTGACTTTC.

This clonotype was picked up many times. V usage is TRBV20-1 and J usage is TRBJ2-2; TRBD1 is a possible D gene (6 bases). Germline V gene sequence: CDR1 DFQATT, CDR2 SNEGSKA (reference sequence). There are 14 residues in the CDR3. The V end lost 6 bases, the J end lost 2 bases, and 13 bases lay between the germline ends. Here the CDR3 DNA reads TGCAGTGCCAGGCCAGGGACAAACACCGGGGAGCTGTTTTTT. Protein product: CSARPGTNTGELFF.

The gene calls are TRBV20-1 and TRBJ2-3; 12 bases agree with TRBD2. Germline V gene data show CDR1 as DFQATT and CDR2 as SNEGSKA (reference sequence). The CDR3 loop spans 14 amino acids. J gave up 4 bases and V 5 bases, and 4 bases lay outside the gene matches. The CDR3: CSAGTSGQSDTQYF. CDR3 DNA: TGCAGTGCTGGGACTAGCGGGCAATCAGATACGCAGTATTTT.

Ten or more counts support this clonotype. The chain carries TRBV6-1 and TRBJ2-1; TRBD2 aligns across 12 bases. Germline CDR1 is MNHNS and CDR2 is SASEGT. This CDR3 has 15 amino acids. Trimming took 6 bases from V and 5 from J; bases not matched to a gene: 5. Written as DNA, the CDR3 is TGTGCCAGCAGAAGACTAGCGGGAGAAAACAATGAGCAGTTCTTC. Its protein product is CASRRLAGENNEQFF.

This clonotype has a count of ten or more. The CDR3 region has the DNA TGTGCCAGCAGCAGCGGGACGGTCAAAGGCTACACCTTC. This gives the protein CASSSGTVKGYTF. This rearrangement joins TRBV7-3 to TRBJ1-2; perhaps TRBD1 as D (5 bases). The V end lost 5 bases, the J end lost 8 bases, and 15 bases lay between the germline ends. CDR1 SGHTA and CDR2 FQGTGA come from the germline V gene. The CDR3 extends over 13 amino acids.

This clonotype has ten or more counts. CDR3 sequence reads: CASSVEVWIGAGNEQFF. CDR3 sequence (DNA): TGTGCCAGCAGCGTAGAGGTTTGGATCGGAGCGGGGAATGAGCAGTTCTTC. The genes are TRBV9 and TRBJ2-1, with 7 bases identical to TRBD2. The CDR3 has 17 amino acids. CDR1 is SGDLS and CDR2 is YYNGEE in the germline V gene. V lost 0 bases to trimming and J lost 7 bases; unmatched junction nucleotides: 13.

In its sample, this clonotype was seen many times. At one boundary the junction diverges from the germline segment, which might be a read error. The CDR3 DNA is TGTGCCATCAGTGAGTCGACCGGGGGTGAGACCCAGCACTTC. It translates to CAISESTGGETQHF. V is TRBV10-3 and J is TRBJ2-5; tentatively, D is TRBD2 (6 bases). Germline lookup yields CDR1 ENHRY and CDR2 SYGVKD. The CDR3 runs 14 residues.

This chain connects TRBV19 to TRBJ2-7; D is undetermined. This CDR3 region has 14 residues. Trimming cost V 3 bases and J 0 bases, with 9 bases left between them. From germline, CDR1 is LNHDA and CDR2 SQIVND (reference sequence). The chain's CDR3 is CASSMQESSYEQYF. CDR3 bases: TGTGCCAGTAGTATGCAGGAGAGCTCCTACGAGCAGTACTTC. The full variable domain, rest sourced from reference TRBV19 and TRBJ2-7, is DGGITQSPKYLFRKEGQNVTLSCEQNLNHDAMYWYRQDPGQGLRLIYYSQIVNDFQKGDIAEGYSVSREKKESFPLTVTSAQKNPTAFYLCASSMQESSYEQYFGPGTRLTVT.

This clonotype has at least ten counts. This chain uses TRBV7-2 with TRBJ2-7; 9 nucleotides align to TRBD1. CDR1 is SGHTA and CDR2 is FQGNSA in the germline V gene. V gave up 1 base and J gave up 5 bases; unmatched junction bases: 9. CDR3 length: 16 residues. The CDR3 spells CASSLDPGTGSNEQYF. CDR3 nucleotide sequence: TGTGCCAGCAGCTTAGATCCCGGGACAGGGTCCAACGAGCAGTACTTC.

There are many counts of this clonotype. This chain connects TRBV5-1 to TRBJ2-7; D is undetermined. V lost 0 bases, J lost 2 bases, and 9 bases lay in between. The CDR3 sequence is 14 residues long. The germline gives CDR1 SGHRS, CDR2 YFSETQ. Written as DNA, the CDR3 is TGCGCCAGCAGCTTGGCCATCGACCCCTACGAGCAGTACTTC. The encoded protein is CASSLAIDPYEQYF.

This sequence joins TRBV7-9 and TRBJ2-7; 9 bases agree with TRBD1. CDR3 length equals 15 residues. With V trimmed by 4 bases and J by 1 base, 5 bases remained unmatched. In germline, CDR1 is SEHNR, CDR2 FQNEAQ (reference sequence). CDR3 in DNA: TGTGCCAGCAGCTCCCGGGGGACAGGGTCCTACGAGCAGTACTTC. As protein: CASSSRGTGSYEQYF.

This chain joins TRBV4-1 and TRBJ2-3, with D possibly matching TRBD1 (6 bases). The CDR3 length is 13 residues. Trimming took 1 base from V and 10 from J, leaving 12 bases between them. Germline loops: CDR1 MGHRA, CDR2 YSYEKL. The CDR3 loop reads CASSQVAGEAQYF. The DNA of the CDR3 is TGCGCCAGCAGCCAAGTCGCAGGGGAAGCGCAGTATTTT.

This clonotype has at least ten counts. The chain employs TRBV5-1 and TRBJ1-1, with D perhaps TRBD1 (5 bases). This CDR3 has 15 amino acids. V dropped 0 bases and J dropped 0 bases, with 9 bases sitting between them. Germline CDR1 and CDR2: SGHRS and YFSETQ. CDR3: CASSLVGEVNTEAFF. CDR3 DNA sequence: TGCGCCAGCAGCTTGGTAGGGGAAGTGAACACTGAAGCTTTCTTT.

There are many counts of this clonotype. The gene calls are TRBV7-9 and TRBJ1-5, with 7 bases fitting TRBD1. The V gene end was trimmed by 5 bases and the J gene end by 7 bases; junction bases not matched to a gene: 14. The V gene's germline CDR1 is SEHNR and CDR2 FQNEAQ (reference sequence). This CDR3 comprises 16 residues. CDR3 sequence: CASSPTGDSRMQPQHF. As DNA, the CDR3 is TGTGCCAGCAGCCCGACGGGGGACAGTCGAATGCAGCCCCAGCATTTT.

This chain connects TRBV7-8 to TRBJ2-3; D tentatively reads TRBD1 or TRBD2 (5 bases each). V lost 4 bases, J lost 5 bases, and 7 bases lay in between. CDR1 is SGHVS and CDR2 is FQNEAQ in the germline V gene. The CDR3 has 12 residues. The CDR3 reads CASSWGRDTQYF. In nucleotides, the CDR3 is TGTGCCAGCAGCTGGGGGAGAGATACGCAGTATTTT. Based on the CDR3 plus reference TRBV7-8 and TRBJ2-3, the full variable domain is GAGVSQSPRYKVAKRGQDVALRCDPISGHVSLFWYQQALGQGPEFLTYFQNEAQLDKSGLPSDRFFAERPEGSVSTLKIQRTQQEDSAVYLCASSWGRDTQYFGPGTRLTVL.

The chain recombines TRBV15 with TRBJ2-5; tentative D call: TRBD2 (6 bases). There are 14 residues in the CDR3. V dropped 4 bases and J dropped 1 base, with 10 bases sitting between them. In germline, CDR1 is LNHNV, CDR2 YYDKDF (reference sequence). CDR3 sequence: CATSNRDFQETQYF. Here the CDR3 DNA reads TGTGCCACCAGCAACCGGGACTTCCAAGAGACCCAGTACTTC.

The J gene is TRBJ2-6, the V gene TRBV20-1; tentative D call: TRBD2 (5 bases). CDR3 length: 16 residues. Germline V gene sequence: CDR1 DFQATT, CDR2 SNEGSKA (reference sequence). The germline V and J ends were trimmed by 1 base and 0 bases, with 10 bases remaining between them. The CDR3 DNA reads as TGCAGTGCTAGAGGTGACGGAGGCTCTGGGGCCAACGTCCTGACTTTC. It yields the protein CSARGDGGSGANVLTF.

This clonotype was recorded at least ten times. The V call is TRBV7-2, the J call TRBJ2-1, with a weak D call TRBD2 (6 bases). V was shortened by 6 bases and J by 4 bases, with 13 bases between the two germline ends. Germline V lookup: CDR1 SGHTA, CDR2 FQGNSA. This CDR3 spans 14 amino acids. CDR3 sequence: CASSKTSGYNEQFF. In DNA, the CDR3 is TGTGCCAGCAGTAAGACTAGTGGGTACAATGAGCAGTTCTTC.

The table lists this clonotype with many counts. V is TRBV7-2 and J is TRBJ2-1, with D perhaps matching TRBD2 (6 bases). This CDR3 contains 15 residues. Germline CDR1 reads SGHTA; CDR2 reads FQGNSA. V gave up 5 bases and J gave up 6 bases, with 17 bases separating them. Written as DNA, the CDR3 is TGTGCCAGCAGCCCCAGCGGGCCCCGCGGCAATGAGCAGTTCTTC. Residues: CASSPSGPRGNEQFF.